This T cell receptor (beta chain) was identified during a study of T cell responses to AZD1222 COVID-19 vaccine. Points from the study as a whole: Across spike, vaccine-associated CD4 TCRs were found, dominant at 160-218 and 743-854. Possibly, clonal diversity was underestimated; donors were largely white British and included more females. Variant regions that are unmutated are reportedly the target of nearly half of spike-specific TCRs. Spike-specific TCR breadth and depth were elevated following two AZD1222 doses.

As for this clone: Its cognate antigen is unknown.

The CDR3 is 13 amino acids. Germline V gives CDR1 SNHLY, CDR2 FYNNEI. Trimming stripped 6 bases from V and 0 bases from J, with 8 bases between. Generated by immunoSEQ multiplex PCR, the TCRdb table keeps only in-frame clones and is missing some. The data hold 130,000 to 150,000 clones, with around 90% observed a single time. The sequencing here drew on peripheral blood, taken 28 days after the second AZD1222 dose. V is TRBV2 and J is TRBJ1-1; D uncertain. This clonotype was sampled from an adult who received the AZD1222 COVID-19 vaccine. The chain's CDR3 is CASSPDMNTEAFF. Here the CDR3 DNA reads TGTGCCAGCAGCCCAGATATGAACACTGAAGCTTTCTTT.